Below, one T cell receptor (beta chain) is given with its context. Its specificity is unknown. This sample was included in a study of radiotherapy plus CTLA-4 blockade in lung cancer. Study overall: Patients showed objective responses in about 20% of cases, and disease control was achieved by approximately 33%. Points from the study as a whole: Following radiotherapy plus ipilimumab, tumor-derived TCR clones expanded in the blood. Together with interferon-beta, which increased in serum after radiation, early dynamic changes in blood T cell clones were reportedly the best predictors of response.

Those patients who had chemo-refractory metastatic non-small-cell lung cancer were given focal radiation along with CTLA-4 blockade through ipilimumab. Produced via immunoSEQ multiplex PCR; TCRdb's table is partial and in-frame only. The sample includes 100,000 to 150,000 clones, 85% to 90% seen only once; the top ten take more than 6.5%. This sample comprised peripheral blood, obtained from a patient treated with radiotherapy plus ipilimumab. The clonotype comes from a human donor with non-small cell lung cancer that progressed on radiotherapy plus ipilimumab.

The CDR3 sequence: CASSPRRLRGEQYF. The CDR3 coding sequence is TGTGCCAGCAGCCCCCGGAGGCTCCGCGGCGAGCAGTACTTC. This chain connects TRBV9 to TRBJ2-7; D is perhaps TRBD2 (5 bases). The CDR3 spans 14 residues. Trimming took 4 bases from V and 6 from J, leaving 17 bases between them. The germline gives CDR1 SGDLS, CDR2 YYNGEE. The full variable domain, with the rest looked up from reference TRBV9 and TRBJ2-7, is DSGVTQTPKHLITATGQRVTLRCSPRSGDLSVYWYQQSLDQGLQFLIQYYNGEERAKGNILERFSAQQFPDLHSELNLSSLELGDSALYFCASSPRRLRGEQYFGPGTRLTVT.